Shown below are 25 T cell receptor beta chains from a single sample sequenced in a study of T cell repertoires in cytomegalovirus infection. Their specific antigens are unknown. TCRdb re-analysed the reads in MiXCR, keeping a single row per CDR3 protein. The sample shows 830,000 or so distinct CDR3 sequences, around a third of them seen only once. The material sequenced was cultured CD8+ T cells from PBMCs, taken from culture after CMV antigen stimulation. Every receptor here comes from a human donor in good health (CMV status not recorded). Some clones in this sample may be carry-over from other donors' samples.

The genes are TRBV6-5 and TRBJ2-7; D uncertain. V was trimmed by 10 bases and J by 6 bases, leaving 16 bases between them. The CDR3 runs 12 residues. The germline CDR1 and CDR2 sequences are MNHEY and SVGAGI. The CDR3 nucleotides read TGTGCCACTCGTGGACCGCTTAGCGAGCAGTACGTC. Translated: CATRGPLSEQYV.

The chain recombines TRBV27 with TRBJ2-7; TRBD1 is a possible D gene (6 bases). Deletions cut 11 bases from V and 3 bases from J, with 11 bases between. Germline V gene data show CDR1 as MNHEY and CDR2 as SMNVEV (reference sequence). CDR3 length: 11 residues. CDR3 protein: CAVRGGYEQYV. The CDR3 DNA is TGTGCCGTCAGGGGCGGCTACGAGCAGTACGTC.

A few counts support this clonotype. This chain joins TRBV11-1 and TRBJ2-5; no clear D gene. The CDR3 loop spans 13 amino acids. Between the trimmed V and J ends, which lost 5 bases and 0 bases, there was a span of 7 bases. Germline values: CDR1 SGHAT, CDR2 FQDESV (reference sequence). For the CDR3, the DNA is TGTGCCAGCAGCACAGAAAACCAAGAGACCCAGTACTTC. This sequence encodes CASSTENQETQYF.

The chain recombines TRBV7-8 with TRBJ2-2; D is perhaps TRBD1 (5 bases). The CDR3 consists of 15 residues. V lost 5 bases and J lost 5, with 15 bases in between. Germline loops: CDR1 SGHVS, CDR2 FQNEAQ. Here the CDR3 DNA reads TGTGCCAGCAGCCACAACGTCAGGGTGACCGGGGAGCTGTTTTTT. Translated: CASSHNVRVTGELFF.

The chain recombines TRBV6-5 with TRBJ2-1; no reliable D call. The CDR3 has 18 amino acids. In germline, CDR1 is MNHEY, CDR2 SVGAGI. Trimming pared 0 bases from V and 4 bases from J, leaving 19 bases between. The CDR3 DNA reads TGTGCCAGCAGTTACTCCTTGTTGGCCGTACCGTTGTACAATGAGCAGTTCTTC. Its translation is CASSYSLLAVPLYNEQFF.

This rearrangement joins TRBV27 to TRBJ2-7; D may be TRBD1 (6 bases). Germline-derived CDR1 and CDR2 are MNHEY and SMNVEV (reference sequence). Deletions cut 1 base from V and 5 bases from J, with 15 bases between. The CDR3 covers 15 residues. CDR3 loop: CASSLFQGFYDEQYF. In DNA, the CDR3 is TGTGCCAGCAGTTTATTCCAGGGGTTCTACGACGAGCAGTACTTC.

A few counts support this clonotype. The chain carries TRBV7-9 and TRBJ2-3; D ambiguous. The CDR3 has 13 residues. Deletions cut 5 bases from V and 6 bases from J, with 12 bases between. Looked up from germline, CDR1 is SEHNR and CDR2 is FQNEAQ (reference sequence). In DNA form, the CDR3 reads TGTGCCAGCAGCGTGGCCCTTAGGGATACGCAGTATTTT. This translates into CASSVALRDTQYF. The full variable domain, completed using reference TRBV7-9 and TRBJ2-3, is DTGVSQNPRHKITKRGQNVTFRCDPISEHNRLYWYRQTLGQGPEFLTYFQNEAQLEKSRLLSDRFSAERPKGSFSTLEIQRTEQGDSAMYLCASSVALRDTQYFGPGTRLTVL.

This chain uses TRBV2 with TRBJ2-4; tentatively, D is TRBD1 or TRBD2 (5 bases each). Germline CDR1 reads SNHLY; CDR2 reads FYNNEI. The germline V and J ends were trimmed by 6 bases and 2 bases, with 17 bases remaining between them. The CDR3 has 16 amino acids. CDR3 bases: TGTGCCAGCAGGCGAGGGGTCTCGAGCCCCAAAAACATTCAGTACTTC. Protein sequence: CASRRGVSSPKNIQYF.

The chain has TRBV19 and TRBJ2-7; 9 positions agree with TRBD1. V lost 5 bases and J lost 2; bases outside the gene matches: 4. Germline V gene lookup returns CDR1 LNHDA and CDR2 SQIVND (reference sequence). The CDR3 totals 14 residues. CDR3 protein: CASSVTGGPYEQYF. Written as DNA, the CDR3 is TGTGCCAGTAGTGTGACAGGGGGACCCTACGAGCAGTACTTC.

In regard to this clonotype: The junction differs from germline at one of its ends, possibly a read error. The chain carries TRBV4-1 and TRBJ1-5; the D is unclear. From germline, CDR1 is MGHRA and CDR2 YSYEKL. The CDR3 is 16 residues long. CDR3 in amino acids: CASSPQREVSNQPQHF. Here the CDR3 DNA reads TGTGCCAGCAGCCCTCAGCGAGAGGTTAGCAATCAGCCCCAGCATTTT.

This clonotype was seen only a few times. V usage is TRBV6-6 and J usage is TRBJ2-2; 8 bases match TRBD2. CDR3 size: 18 residues. V dropped 4 bases and J dropped 0; count of bases not matched to a gene: 10. The germline V gene has CDR1 MNHNY and CDR2 SVGAGI (reference sequence). This chain's CDR3 is CASSSSRAGASNTGELFF. In DNA form, the CDR3 reads TGTGCCAGCAGTTCTTCAAGAGCGGGGGCCTCGAACACCGGGGAGCTGTTTTTT.

A few counts support this clonotype. The chain uses TRBV27 and TRBJ1-2, with a tentative D call TRBD1 (6 bases). The V end lost 3 bases, the J end lost 2 bases, and 13 bases lay between the germline ends. This CDR3 has 15 residues. The V gene's germline CDR1 is MNHEY and CDR2 SMNVEV (reference sequence). CDR3 bases: TGTGCCAGCAGTTTCCACTTCACAGGGAACTATGGCTACACCTTC. Protein sequence: CASSFHFTGNYGYTF.

The rearrangement uses TRBV4-1 and TRBJ1-1, with D possibly being TRBD1 (6 bases). Per germline, CDR1 MGHRA and CDR2 YSYEKL. This CDR3 comprises 17 residues. Deletions cut 1 base from V and 3 bases from J, with 18 bases between. The DNA for the CDR3 is TGCGCCAGCAGCCAAGTCCAGGGGTCTCGGCAGGACACTGAAGCTTTCTTT. This sequence encodes CASSQVQGSRQDTEAFF.

The chain links TRBV7-6 to TRBJ2-5; TRBD2 aligns across 13 bases. V shed 5 bases and J 5 bases; nucleotides not matched to a gene: 14. Germline CDR1 and CDR2: SGHVS and FNYEAQ. The CDR3 is 18 residues long. The CDR3 is CASSPLAGGPPQFETQYF. In DNA form, the CDR3 reads TGTGCCAGCAGCCCACTAGCGGGGGGGCCCCCCCAATTTGAGACCCAGTACTTC.

The chain uses TRBV6-1 and TRBJ2-7; D unclear. Germline CDR1 MNHNS, CDR2 SASEGT. With 2 bases removed from V and 1 base from J, the gap between germline ends came to 6 bases. This CDR3 comprises 13 residues. The CDR3 protein is CASSERASYEQYV. Here the CDR3 DNA reads TGTGCCAGCAGTGAACGGGCGTCCTACGAGCAGTACGTC.

Many counts were recorded for this clonotype. The CDR3 loop is CASSRTGPTAEQYF. The CDR3 DNA follows: TGTGCCAGCAGCCGGACAGGACCTACGGCCGAGCAGTACTTC. This sequence joins TRBV7-8 and TRBJ2-7, with 7 bases fitting TRBD1. Germline assignment: CDR1 SGHVS and CDR2 FQNEAQ. The CDR3 covers 14 residues. The V and J ends lost 5 bases and 6 bases, in that order; junction bases with no gene match: 10.

The rearrangement uses TRBV6-1 and TRBJ2-3, with TRBD1 identical over 9 bases. After removal of 6 bases from V and 4 bases from J, the junction contained 11 bases not matched to a gene. CDR3 length equals 16 residues. The germline CDR1 and CDR2 sequences are MNHNS and SASEGT. The CDR3 coding sequence is TGTGCCAGCAGCCAACCGGACAGGGGCAACTCAGATACGCAGTATTTT. This codes for CASSQPDRGNSDTQYF.

This clonotype was observed a handful of times. The chain employs TRBV12-3 or TRBV12-4 and TRBJ2-3; TRBD2 aligns across 7 bases. After removal of 5 bases from V and 2 bases from J, the junction contained 10 bases not matched to a gene. There are 16 residues in the CDR3. In nucleotides, the CDR3 is TGTGCCAGCAGTCTACAGCGGGGTTCGGACACAGATACGCAGTATTTT. Amino acids: CASSLQRGSDTDTQYF.

The rearrangement joins TRBV27 to TRBJ2-1, with TRBD1 identical over 7 bases. The germline V gene encodes CDR1 MNHEY and CDR2 SMNVEV (reference sequence). Germline trimming cut 1 base from V and 6 bases from J; bases unmatched to any gene: 3. The CDR3 has 14 residues. CDR3 DNA: TGTGCCAGCAGTTTATACAGGGGCGGCAATGAGCAGTTCTTC. Translating gives CASSLYRGGNEQFF.

V gene TRBV7-9 combines with J gene TRBJ2-5; D perhaps matches TRBD1 (6 bases). The V gene lost 5 bases and the J gene lost 7 bases, with 20 bases spanning the gap. This CDR3 spans 15 amino acids. Per germline, CDR1 SEHNR and CDR2 FQNEAQ (reference sequence). CDR3 region: CASSGGQTKLGTQYF. The CDR3 DNA follows: TGTGCCAGCAGCGGTGGACAGACCAAGTTAGGGACCCAGTACTTC.

This chain connects TRBV9 to TRBJ2-5, with TRBD2 as a possible D gene (6 bases). The CDR3 runs 15 residues. Trimming left V 0 bases short and J 0 bases short, with 9 bases between. Germline-derived CDR1 and CDR2 are SGDLS and YYNGEE. The CDR3 DNA is TGTGCCAGCAGCGTAGCCGGGGGATACCAAGAGACCCAGTACTTC. This translates into CASSVAGGYQETQYF.

This clonotype was seen only a few times. The V call is TRBV7-6, the J call TRBJ1-1, with D uncertain. The CDR3 totals 15 residues. Trimming removed 5 bases from V and 0 bases from J, with 13 bases in between. Germline CDR1 SGHVS, CDR2 FNYEAQ. The CDR3 coding sequence is TGTGCCAGCAGCCCCCGTGAAAGGTTGAACACTGAAGCTTTCTTT. Translation: CASSPRERLNTEAFF. The variable domain in full, with the rest retrieved from reference TRBV7-6 and TRBJ1-1, is GAGVSQSPRYKVTKRGQDVALRCDPISGHVSLYWYRQALGQGPEFLTYFNYEAQQDKSGLPNDRFSAERPEGSISTLTIQRTEQRDSAMYRCASSPRERLNTEAFFGQGTRLTVV.

The chain recombines TRBV6-6 with TRBJ2-1, with D perhaps TRBD2 (5 bases). CDR1 and CDR2 from the germline V gene are MNHNY and SVGAGI (reference sequence). Trimming left V 0 bases short and J 5 bases short, with 11 bases between. The CDR3 consists of 15 residues. In DNA form, the CDR3 reads TGTGCCAGCAGTTACTCGAGGGCCGGAAACAATGAGCAGTTCTTC. This translates into CASSYSRAGNNEQFF.

This clonotype appeared a single time. The chain employs TRBV6-6 and TRBJ2-5, with D possibly matching TRBD1 (5 bases). This CDR3 contains 13 residues. In germline, CDR1 is MNHNY, CDR2 SVGAGI (reference sequence). Trimming shortened V by 7 bases and J by 1 base, and 10 bases separated the two germline ends. CDR3 protein: CASTRQFQETQYF. The DNA for the CDR3 is TGTGCCAGCACCCGACAGTTCCAAGAGACCCAGTACTTC.

This chain links TRBV6-1 with TRBJ1-5; D is perhaps TRBD1 (5 bases). CDR3 length equals 16 residues. CDR1 is MNHNS and CDR2 is SASEGT in the germline V gene. V lost 1 base and J lost 1, with 11 bases in between. The CDR3 loop reads CASSEEWGESNQPQHF. CDR3 coding DNA: TGTGCCAGCAGTGAAGAATGGGGGGAAAGCAATCAGCCCCAGCATTTT.